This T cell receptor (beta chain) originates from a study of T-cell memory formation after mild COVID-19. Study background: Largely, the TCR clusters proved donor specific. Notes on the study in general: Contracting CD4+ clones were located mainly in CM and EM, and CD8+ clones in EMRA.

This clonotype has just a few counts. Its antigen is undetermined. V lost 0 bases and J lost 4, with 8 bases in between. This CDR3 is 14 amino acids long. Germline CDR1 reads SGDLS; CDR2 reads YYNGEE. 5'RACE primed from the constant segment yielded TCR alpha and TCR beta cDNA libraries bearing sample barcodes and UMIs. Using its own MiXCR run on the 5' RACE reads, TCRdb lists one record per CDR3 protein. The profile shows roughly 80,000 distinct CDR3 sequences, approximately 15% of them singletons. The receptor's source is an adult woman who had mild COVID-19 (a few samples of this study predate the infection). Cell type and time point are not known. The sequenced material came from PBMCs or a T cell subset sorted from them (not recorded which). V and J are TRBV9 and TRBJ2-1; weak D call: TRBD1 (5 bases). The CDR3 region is CASSVGQGYNEQFF. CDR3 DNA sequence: TGTGCCAGCAGCGTAGGGCAGGGTTACAATGAGCAGTTCTTC.